The 19 T cell receptor beta chains given below trace back to one sample, sequenced in a study of OX40 agonist ivuxolimab in advanced cancers. Receptors were amplified or captured by the immunoSEQ multiplex PCR assay. Drawn from immuneACCESS, this table holds only the in-frame rearrangements with V and J called that TCRdb kept. Clones are partly lost; checked studies trace under half to an unresolved V gene and leave the rest unexplained. In this sample the table shows tens of thousands of clones, roughly 90% of which occur a single time. The ten most abundant clones make up over 15% of the sample. This material consisted of CD4+ or CD8+ T cells sorted from blood, taken in a trial of the OX40 agonist ivuxolimab. The receptors derive from an adult with an advanced solid tumor such as melanoma, head and neck, liver or kidney cancer.

The V and J genes are TRBV4-1 and TRBJ2-2, with a possible D match to TRBD1 (5 bases). Germline V gene data show CDR1 as MGHRA and CDR2 as YSYEKL. With 4 bases removed from V and 4 bases from J, the gap between germline ends came to 13 bases. The CDR3 contains 15 residues. CDR3: CASSPAGYGTGELFF. The CDR3 coding sequence is TGCGCCAGCAGCCCCGCAGGGTACGGCACCGGGGAGCTGTTTTTT.

In this sample, this clone turned up once. The V gene is TRBV7-9, the J gene TRBJ2-2; no firm D call. Looked up from germline, CDR1 is SEHNR and CDR2 is FQNEAQ (reference sequence). V lost 5 bases and J lost 6, with 19 bases in between. CDR3 length: 16 residues. CDR3 sequence (DNA): TGTGCCAGCAGCCCCTCCGTCAGCCCGAGCCCCGGGGAGCTGTTTTTT. Translation gives CASSPSVSPSPGELFF.

This clone showed up just a few times. V usage is TRBV11-2 and J usage is TRBJ2-1, with 8 positions matching TRBD2. The CDR3 has 15 amino acids. J was trimmed by 5 bases and V by 1 base; bases with no gene match: 4. The germline V gene has CDR1 SGHAT and CDR2 FQNNGV. CDR3 amino acids: CASSLAGGVNNEQFF. The CDR3 nucleotides are TGTGCCAGCAGCTTAGCCGGGGGGGTCAACAATGAGCAGTTCTTC.

The chain links TRBV5-1 to TRBJ2-1, with TRBD2 matching over 13 bases. V lost 4 bases to trimming and J lost 8 bases; unmatched junction nucleotides: 6. Germline CDR1 and CDR2: SGHRS and YFSETQ. CDR3 length equals 15 residues. The CDR3 DNA reads as TGCGCCAGCAGCCCTACTAGCGGGGGGGTCGATGAGCAGTTCTTC. Translated, it gives CASSPTSGGVDEQFF.

This sequence joins TRBV30 and TRBJ1-1, with D unresolved. Deletions cut 3 bases from V and 0 bases from J, with 11 bases between. The CDR3 spans 14 residues. CDR1 and CDR2 (germline): GTSNPN, SVGIG (reference sequence). The CDR3 DNA is TGTGCCTGGAGCGCCTGGGCCATGAACACTGAAGCTTTCTTT. The encoded protein is CAWSAWAMNTEAFF.

The chain has TRBV5-6 and TRBJ1-5, with unresolved D. The CDR3 extends over 14 amino acids. Trimming removed 0 bases from V and 5 bases from J, with 9 bases in between. CDR1 and CDR2 (germline): SGHDT, YYEEEE. The CDR3 reads CASSLGGGYQPQHF. DNA for the CDR3: TGTGCCAGCAGCTTGGGCGGTGGGTATCAGCCCCAGCATTTT.

V is TRBV6-1 and J is TRBJ2-5; 9 bases align to TRBD2. Germline V gene sequence: CDR1 MNHNS, CDR2 SASEGT. V lost 4 bases to trimming and J lost 5 bases; unmatched junction nucleotides: 5. CDR3 length: 14 residues. CDR3 in amino acids: CASSVAGAEETQYF. The CDR3 DNA reads TGTGCCAGCAGTGTAGCGGGGGCGGAGGAGACCCAGTACTTC.

This clone has just one count. This chain links TRBV5-6 with TRBJ2-7; tentatively, D is TRBD2 (5 bases). Germline V gene data show CDR1 as SGHDT and CDR2 as YYEEEE. The CDR3 covers 12 residues. The ends were cut back, 3 bases at V and 7 bases at J, with 11 bases in the middle. The CDR3 DNA follows: TGTGCCAGCAGCTCGCTAGCAGGAGAGCAGTACTTC. It specifies CASSSLAGEQYF.

V is TRBV4-2 and J is TRBJ2-1; D may be TRBD2 (5 bases). The germline CDR1 and CDR2 sequences are LGHNA and YNFKEQ. The CDR3 runs 15 residues. V shed 0 bases and J shed 9 bases, with 15 bases lying between them. The CDR3: CASSQEASSFPEQFF. Written as DNA, the CDR3 is TGTGCCAGCAGCCAAGAGGCTAGCAGTTTCCCTGAGCAGTTCTTC.

V and J are TRBV5-1 and TRBJ2-5, with D hard to call. The CDR3 loop spans 13 amino acids. Germline V gives CDR1 SGHRS, CDR2 YFSETQ. V gave up 0 bases and J gave up 4 bases, with 7 bases separating them. The DNA for the CDR3 is TGCGCCAGCAGCTTGGCCAGCGCAGAGACCCAGTACTTC. Protein sequence: CASSLASAETQYF.

The chain employs TRBV7-8 and TRBJ2-3, with D possibly TRBD2 on 7 matching bases. The CDR3 is made up of 16 amino acids. Germline V gives CDR1 SGHVS, CDR2 FQNEAQ. V gave up 5 bases and J gave up 3 bases, with 18 bases separating them. The CDR3 sequence is CASSPRVAGATDTQYF. DNA of the CDR3: TGTGCCAGCAGCCCCCGGGTGGCGGGGGCTACAGATACGCAGTATTTT.

The chain combines TRBV27 with TRBJ2-1; 10 bases align to TRBD1. The V gene end was trimmed by 6 bases and the J gene end by 3 bases; junction bases not matched to a gene: 5. This CDR3 spans 15 amino acids. From germline, CDR1 is MNHEY and CDR2 SMNVEV (reference sequence). The CDR3 spells CASRQDRGYYNEQFF. DNA of the CDR3: TGTGCCAGCAGGCAGGACAGGGGGTACTACAATGAGCAGTTCTTC.

This chain uses TRBV2 with TRBJ1-2, with 8 bases fitting TRBD1. V gave up 4 bases and J gave up 3 bases; unmatched junction bases: 7. The CDR3 consists of 15 residues. From germline, CDR1 is SNHLY and CDR2 FYNNEI. CDR3 in amino acids: CASSGRTGSYYGYTF. The CDR3 DNA follows: TGTGCCAGCAGTGGTAGGACAGGGTCGTACTATGGCTACACCTTC.

This chain links TRBV2 with TRBJ1-1; D call uncertain. Germline loops: CDR1 SNHLY, CDR2 FYNNEI. Trimming cost V 3 bases and J 0 bases, with 5 bases left between them. CDR3 length equals 13 residues. This chain's CDR3 is CASSDRLNTEAFF. In DNA, the CDR3 is TGTGCCAGCAGTGACAGGTTGAACACTGAAGCTTTCTTT. The full variable domain, with the rest looked up from reference TRBV2 and TRBJ1-1, is EPEVTQTPSHQVTQMGQEVILRCVPISNHLYFYWYRQILGQKVEFLVSFYNNEISEKSEIFDDQFSVERPDGSNFTLKIRSTKLEDSAMYFCASSDRLNTEAFFGQGTRLTVV.

This chain links TRBV28 with TRBJ1-1; D unclear. The germline gives CDR1 MDHEN, CDR2 SYDVKM. This CDR3 is built from 15 residues. Trimming removed 8 bases from V and 1 base from J, with 17 bases in between. The CDR3, as DNA: TGTGCCAGCGCTCGGGCCGTTGGAGGGAACACTGAAGCTTTCTTT. It encodes CASARAVGGNTEAFF.

The rearrangement joins TRBV7-3 to TRBJ2-1, with D possibly matching TRBD1 (5 bases). Looked up from germline, CDR1 is SGHTA and CDR2 is FQGTGA. This CDR3 spans 12 amino acids. The V and J ends lost 5 bases and 6 bases respectively, with 8 bases between them. The CDR3 spells CASSQGANEQFF. CDR3 bases: TGTGCCAGCAGCCAAGGGGCCAATGAGCAGTTCTTC.

This clone was picked up one time. The chain couples TRBV13 to TRBJ1-1, with D possibly matching TRBD1 (5 bases). Germline loops: CDR1 PRHDT, CDR2 FYEKMQ (reference sequence). The CDR3 spans 13 residues. V lost 2 bases and J 5 bases, leaving 9 bases between the germline ends. This chain's CDR3 is CASSLLGGTEAFF. CDR3 coding DNA: TGTGCCAGCAGCTTATTGGGGGGGACTGAAGCTTTCTTT.

CDR3 amino acids: CASSRYRDSKNIQYF. In DNA, the CDR3 is TGTGCCAGCAGCCGCTACCGGGACAGCAAAAACATTCAGTACTTC. The V call is TRBV7-2, the J call TRBJ2-4, with 7 bases lining up with TRBD1. V lost 5 bases, J lost 3 bases, and 7 bases stayed unmatched. Germline values: CDR1 SGHTA, CDR2 FQGNSA. CDR3 length: 15 amino acids.

The rearrangement links TRBV28 to TRBJ1-3; tentatively, D is TRBD1 (6 bases). The CDR3 consists of 14 residues. Germline V gene sequence: CDR1 MDHEN, CDR2 SYDVKM. V was shortened by 2 bases and J by 3 bases, with 8 bases between the two germline ends. This chain's CDR3 is CASSLGGGGNTIYF. The CDR3 DNA is TGTGCCAGCAGTTTAGGAGGGGGTGGAAACACCATATATTTT.